This T cell receptor (beta chain) was identified during a study of T-cell reconstitution after alpha-beta-depleted transplantation in children. Preparation of the TCRbeta library involved a method that used unique molecular identifiers. TCRdb re-analysed the PCR reads in MiXCR, keeping a single row per CDR3 protein. The table includes some 550,000 distinct CDR3 sequences, around 19% detected once. The CDR3 has 15 amino acids. Trimming stripped 4 bases from V and 6 bases from J, with 18 bases between. Per the germline V gene, CDR1 is DFQATT and CDR2 is SNEGSKA (reference sequence). The sequence came from a human donor who donated a stem cell graft to a child with acute lymphoblastic leukemia. The sample consisted of PBMCs from the stem cell graft donor, taken from the stem cell graft. J is TRBJ1-4 and V is TRBV20-1; no definite D call. The CDR3 here is CSATHSPGEDEKLFF. DNA of the CDR3: TGCAGTGCTACTCACTCCCCGGGAGAGGATGAAAAACTGTTTTTT.